The source of this T cell receptor beta chain is a study of CD8 T cells in Susac syndrome. The CDR3 is made up of 16 amino acids. CDR1 and CDR2 (germline): SGHDN, FVKESK. Trimming left V 3 bases short and J 3 bases short, with 17 bases between. In blood CD8+ and CD4+ T cells, TCR beta underwent sequencing. It was negative isolation that provided the CD8+ and CD4+ T cells, whereas TEMRA cells were enriched by FACS. When the RNA was reverse transcribed, random hexamers were used with an input of about 0.45 to 1 ug. The TCR beta CDR3 was amplified by immunoSEQ multiplex PCR across 54 Vbeta, 13 Jbeta. A single record per CDR3 protein comes from TCRdb applying MiXCR to the immunoSEQ multiplex PCR reads. Of about 160,000 distinct CDR3 sequences listed, 93% are singletons.

The TCR was taken from a human donor in good health. The chain carries TRBV14 and TRBJ1-2, with a possible D match to TRBD1 (5 bases). The material sequenced was CD4+ T cells from PBMCs. The DNA for the CDR3 is TGTGCCAGCAGCCAGGGTTCTCAGGGACCCCACTATGGCTACACCTTC. This translates into CASSQGSQGPHYGYTF.